Shown below are 9 T cell receptor beta chains from a single sample sequenced in a study of blood T cell repertoires in COVID-19. Clones were sequenced by immunoSEQ multiplex PCR, and TCRdb holds only the in-frame ones, with some missing. The table includes around 180,000 clones, approximately 74% detected once. Sequenced input: peripheral blood. The origin of the receptors is a woman of 80 years or more with acute or convalescent COVID-19.

The chain links TRBV27 to TRBJ2-6; 8 bases align to TRBD1. J was trimmed by 2 bases and V by 8 bases; bases with no gene match: 8. CDR1 and CDR2 (germline): MNHEY, SMNVEV (reference sequence). The CDR3 length is 16 residues. The DNA of the CDR3 is TGTGCCAGCGCCCGGGACAGGTTCGCTGGGGCCAACGTCCTGACTTTC. Its translation: CASARDRFAGANVLTF.

The chain employs TRBV27 and TRBJ2-3; 7 bases fit TRBD2. Germline CDR1 is MNHEY and CDR2 is SMNVEV (reference sequence). This CDR3 is built from 14 residues. V was pared by 7 bases and J by 5 bases, with 9 bases of the junction left unmatched. The CDR3: CASTPGGVRDTQYF. The CDR3 DNA reads TGTGCCAGCACCCCGGGAGGCGTAAGAGATACGCAGTATTTT.

V and J are TRBV5-1 and TRBJ2-5; TRBD1 matches at 7 bases. There are 17 residues in the CDR3. The germline V gene encodes CDR1 SGHRS and CDR2 YFSETQ. V shed 7 bases, J shed 4 bases, and the junction held 19 bases outside the gene matches. The DNA for the CDR3 is TGCGCCAGCGAAAACTCCCCCCTCAGGGGGTTAGGAGAGACCCAGTACTTC. It codes for CASENSPLRGLGETQYF.

The chain uses TRBV5-4 and TRBJ2-7, with TRBD2 matching 11 bases. V was pared by 4 bases and J by 3 bases, with 6 bases of the junction left unmatched. This CDR3 spans 15 amino acids. Germline V gene sequence: CDR1 SGHNT, CDR2 YYREEE (reference sequence). CDR3: CASSQTSGIIYEQYF. The CDR3 DNA reads TGTGCCAGCAGCCAGACTAGCGGGATTATCTACGAGCAGTACTTC.

This clone was seen just once. CDR3 nucleotide sequence: TGTGCCAGCAGCTCCGATGGGGCGTCTGGAAACACCATATATTTT. Protein product: CASSSDGASGNTIYF. The V and J genes are TRBV7-9 and TRBJ1-3; perhaps TRBD1 as D (5 bases). The V gene's germline CDR1 is SEHNR and CDR2 FQNEAQ (reference sequence). The V and J ends lost 4 bases and 1 base respectively, with 11 bases between them. The CDR3 loop spans 15 amino acids.

The chain has TRBV3-1 (or the pseudogene TRBV3-2) and TRBJ1-2; no clear D. Trimming shortened V by 6 bases and J by 8 bases, and 19 bases separated the two germline ends. Germline CDR1 and CDR2: LGHDT and YNNKEL (reference sequence). The CDR3 sequence is 14 residues long. The CDR3: CASSGSLYPLGYTF. The CDR3 DNA reads TGTGCCAGCAGTGGGAGCCTATACCCTCTAGGCTACACCTTC.

This chain joins TRBV27 and TRBJ2-1; 8 nucleotides match TRBD2. Germline CDR1 is MNHEY and CDR2 is SMNVEV (reference sequence). The CDR3 spans 14 residues. J was trimmed by 5 bases and V by 8 bases; bases with no gene match: 8. CDR3 DNA sequence: TGTGCCAGCTCCCCCGGGACTAGAGACAATGAGCAGTTCTTC. Translation: CASSPGTRDNEQFF.

The chain carries TRBV18 and TRBJ2-4; tentatively, D is TRBD2 (5 bases). This CDR3 has 17 residues. CDR1 and CDR2 from the germline V gene are KGHSH and LQKENI. Trimming cost V 2 bases and J 0 bases, with 14 bases left between them. The CDR3 loop reads CASSPSVRGLAKNIQYF. The CDR3 coding sequence is TGTGCCAGCTCACCATCGGTTAGAGGACTAGCCAAAAACATTCAGTACTTC.

This chain joins TRBV10-3 and TRBJ1-2, with 8 bases matching TRBD1. The CDR3 has 15 residues. Per germline, CDR1 ENHRY and CDR2 SYGVKD. With V trimmed by 6 bases and J by 8 bases, 14 bases remained unmatched. The CDR3 loop reads CAIRGMDRVEGGYTF. CDR3 nucleotide sequence: TGTGCCATCAGGGGGATGGACAGGGTAGAAGGCGGCTACACCTTC.